A selection of T cell receptor beta chains follows, all from one sample in a study of long-term antiretroviral therapy in people with HIV. Profiling relied on immunoSEQ multiplex PCR, and the TCRdb table lists in-frame clones only, not all of them. The table includes approximately 20,000 clones, approximately 84% detected once. The sample in question was unsorted PBMCs, obtained 0.9 years after starting antiretroviral therapy. These receptors came from a man aged 18 to 35 with HIV. CDR3s include the opening cysteine and the closing phenylalanine or tryptophan. A D gene is named only where the DNA matches it firmly. Clone sizes are given selectively: once, few, many, or a class where the clone is expanded.

CDR3aa | CDR3nt | abundance | d_gene | j_gene | v_gene
CATGLQVSLEQFF | TGTGCCACCGGATTACAGGTTTCTCTAGAGCAGTTCTTC | NA | NA | TRBJ2-1 | TRBV27
CASGLVFGTSFVGEQFF | TGTGCTAGTGGTTTGGTTTTCGGGACTAGTTTCGTCGGTGAGCAGTTCTTC | NA | TRBD2 | TRBJ2-1 | TRBV12-5
CASAPTGEFGYTF | TGTGCCTCCGCCCCCACAGGGGAATTTGGCTACACCTTC | few | TRBD1 | TRBJ1-2 | TRBV10-3
CASSSPGGALYGYTF | TGTGCCAGCAGTAGCCCTGGGGGGGCCCTCTATGGCTACACCTTC | NA | NA | TRBJ1-2 | TRBV28
CASSLQDRVGNEQFF | TGTGCCAGCAGTTTACAGGACAGGGTCGGAAATGAGCAGTTCTTC | NA | TRBD1 | TRBJ2-1 | TRBV27
CASSRDGKKLFF | TGTGCCAGCAGTCGGGACGGTAAAAAACTGTTTTTT | NA | NA | TRBJ1-4 | TRBV7-6
CASSDSEGMVDEQFF | TGTGCCAGCAGTGACTCGGAGGGAATGGTGGATGAGCAGTTCTTC | NA | NA | TRBJ2-1 | TRBV6-4
CASGSTGGIRNTEAFF | TGTGCTAGTGGTTCGACAGGGGGCATCAGGAACACTGAAGCTTTCTTT | NA | TRBD1 | TRBJ1-1 | TRBV12-5
CASARSGRTYEQYF | TGTGCCAGCGCCCGATCAGGCAGAACCTACGAGCAGTACTTC | NA | NA | TRBJ2-7 | TRBV28
CASMDRATNQPQHF | TGTGCCAGTATGGACAGGGCCACCAATCAGCCCCAGCATTTT | once | TRBD1 | TRBJ1-5 | TRBV19
CASSRGDRGGYTF | TGTGCCAGCAGCCGGGGCGACAGGGGTGGCTACACCTTC | NA | TRBD1 | TRBJ1-2 | TRBV6-5
CASSIENKDQPQHF | TGTGCCAGTAGTATAGAAAACAAAGATCAGCCCCAGCATTTT | NA | NA | TRBJ1-5 | TRBV19
CASSEWGGGGTEAFF | TGTGCCAGCAGTGAATGGGGGGGCGGGGGTACTGAAGCTTTCTTT | few | NA | TRBJ1-1 | TRBV6-1